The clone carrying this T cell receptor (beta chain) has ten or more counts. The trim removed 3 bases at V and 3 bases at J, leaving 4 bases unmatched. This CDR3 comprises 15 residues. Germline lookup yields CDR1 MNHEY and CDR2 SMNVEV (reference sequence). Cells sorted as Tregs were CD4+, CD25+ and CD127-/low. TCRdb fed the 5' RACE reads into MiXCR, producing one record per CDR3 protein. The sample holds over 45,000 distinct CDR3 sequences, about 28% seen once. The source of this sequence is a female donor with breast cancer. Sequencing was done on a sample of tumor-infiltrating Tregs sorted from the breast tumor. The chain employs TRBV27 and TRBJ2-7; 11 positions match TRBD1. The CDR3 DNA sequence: TGTGCCAGCAGTTTGGGACAGGGGGTGTACTACGAGCAGTACTTC. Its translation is CASSLGQGVYYEQYF.